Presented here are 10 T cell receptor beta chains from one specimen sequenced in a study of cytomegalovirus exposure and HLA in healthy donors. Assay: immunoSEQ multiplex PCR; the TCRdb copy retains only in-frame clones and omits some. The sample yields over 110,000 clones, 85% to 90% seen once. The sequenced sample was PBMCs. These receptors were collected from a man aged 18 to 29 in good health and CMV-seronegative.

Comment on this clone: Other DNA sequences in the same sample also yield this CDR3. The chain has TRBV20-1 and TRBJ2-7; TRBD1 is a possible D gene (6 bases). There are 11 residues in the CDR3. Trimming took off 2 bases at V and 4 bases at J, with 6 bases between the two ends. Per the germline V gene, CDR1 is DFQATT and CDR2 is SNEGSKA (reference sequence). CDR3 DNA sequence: TGCAGTGCTAGAAGGGGGTACGAGCAGTACTTC. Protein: CSARRGYEQYF.

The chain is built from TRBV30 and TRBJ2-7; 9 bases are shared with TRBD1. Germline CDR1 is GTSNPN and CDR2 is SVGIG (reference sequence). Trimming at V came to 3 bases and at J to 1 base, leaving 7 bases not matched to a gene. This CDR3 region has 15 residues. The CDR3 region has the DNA TGTGCCTGGAGAGGGGCGGACAGGGGTTCCTACGAGCAGTACTTC. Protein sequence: CAWRGADRGSYEQYF.

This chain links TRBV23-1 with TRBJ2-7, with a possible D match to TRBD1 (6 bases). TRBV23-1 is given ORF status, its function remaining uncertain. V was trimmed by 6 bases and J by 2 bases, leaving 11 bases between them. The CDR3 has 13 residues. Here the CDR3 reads CASRSGVPYEQYF. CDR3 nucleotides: TGCGCCAGCAGATCAGGGGTCCCCTACGAGCAGTACTTC.

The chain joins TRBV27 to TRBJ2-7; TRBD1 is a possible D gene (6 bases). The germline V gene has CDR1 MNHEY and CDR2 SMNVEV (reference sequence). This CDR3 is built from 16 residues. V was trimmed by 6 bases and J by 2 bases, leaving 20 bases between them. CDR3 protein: CASRGIRGSKTYEQYF. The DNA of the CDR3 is TGTGCCAGCAGGGGAATAAGGGGGAGTAAAACCTACGAGCAGTACTTC.

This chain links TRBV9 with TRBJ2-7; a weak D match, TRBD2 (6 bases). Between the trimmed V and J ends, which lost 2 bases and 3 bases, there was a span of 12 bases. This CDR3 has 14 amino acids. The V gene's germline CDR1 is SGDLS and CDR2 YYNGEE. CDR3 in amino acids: CASSVGPEGYEQYF. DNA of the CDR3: TGTGCCAGCAGCGTGGGGCCGGAGGGCTACGAGCAGTACTTC.

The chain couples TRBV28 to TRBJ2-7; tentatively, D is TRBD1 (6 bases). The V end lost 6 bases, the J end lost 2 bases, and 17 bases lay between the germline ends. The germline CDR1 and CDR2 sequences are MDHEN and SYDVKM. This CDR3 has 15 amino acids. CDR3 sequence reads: CASRPAKDRAYEQYF. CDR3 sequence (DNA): TGTGCCAGCAGGCCAGCGAAGGACAGAGCCTACGAGCAGTACTTC.

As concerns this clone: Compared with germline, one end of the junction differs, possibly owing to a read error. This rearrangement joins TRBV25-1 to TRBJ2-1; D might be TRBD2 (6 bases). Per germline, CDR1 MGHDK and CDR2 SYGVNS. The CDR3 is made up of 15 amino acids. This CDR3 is CASSKSRDSNNEQFF. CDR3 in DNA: TGTGCCAGCAGTAAATCCCGGGACTCCAACAATGAGCAGTTCTTC.

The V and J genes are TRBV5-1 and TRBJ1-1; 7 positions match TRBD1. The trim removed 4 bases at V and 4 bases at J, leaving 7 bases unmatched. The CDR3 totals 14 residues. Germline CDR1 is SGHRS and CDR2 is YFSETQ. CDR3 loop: CASSTGTDVTEAFF. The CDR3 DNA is TGCGCCAGCAGCACCGGGACAGACGTCACTGAAGCTTTCTTT.

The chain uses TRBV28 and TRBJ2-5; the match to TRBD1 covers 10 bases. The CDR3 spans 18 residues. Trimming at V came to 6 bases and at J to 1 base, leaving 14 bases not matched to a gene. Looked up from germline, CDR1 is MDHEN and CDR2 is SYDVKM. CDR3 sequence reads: CASSNNPQWTGGQETQYF. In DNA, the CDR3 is TGTGCCAGCAGCAATAACCCCCAATGGACAGGGGGCCAAGAGACCCAGTACTTC.

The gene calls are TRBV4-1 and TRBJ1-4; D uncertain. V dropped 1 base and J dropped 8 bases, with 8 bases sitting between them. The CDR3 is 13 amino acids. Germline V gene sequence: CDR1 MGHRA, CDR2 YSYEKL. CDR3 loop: CASSQGLLEKLFF. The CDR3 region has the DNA TGCGCCAGCAGCCAAGGTCTTTTGGAAAAACTGTTTTTT.